The next 5 T cell receptor beta chains were all read from a single sample in a study of T cell responses to AZD1222 COVID-19 vaccine. Sequenced by immunoSEQ multiplex PCR; TCRdb stores in-frame clones only, minus some. Of under 200,000 clones in the sample, more than 75% were seen once. The material sequenced was peripheral blood, taken 28 days after the second AZD1222 dose. The receptors come from an adult who received the AZD1222 COVID-19 vaccine.

This clone came up once. CDR3 protein: CASRKTGVGEKLFF. CDR3 nucleotides: TGTGCCAGCAGGAAGACCGGAGTTGGGGAAAAACTGTTTTTT. This chain joins TRBV6-5 and TRBJ1-4; the D is unclear. The ends were cut back, 6 bases at V and 8 bases at J, with 16 bases in the middle. Looked up from germline, CDR1 is MNHEY and CDR2 is SVGAGI. This CDR3 spans 14 amino acids.

V is TRBV2 and J is TRBJ2-7; D perhaps matches TRBD1 (5 bases). Germline CDR1 and CDR2: SNHLY and FYNNEI. Between the trimmed V and J ends, which lost 8 bases and 2 bases, there was a span of 16 bases. This CDR3 region has 14 residues. The CDR3 nucleotides read TGTGCCAGCCAGATGCCAGGGTTACCCTACGAGCAGTACTTC. The encoded protein is CASQMPGLPYEQYF. The variable domain in full, completed from reference TRBV2 and TRBJ2-7, reads EPEVTQTPSHQVTQMGQEVILRCVPISNHLYFYWYRQILGQKVEFLVSFYNNEISEKSEIFDDQFSVERPDGSNFTLKIRSTKLEDSAMYFCASQMPGLPYEQYFGPGTRLTVT.

This chain links TRBV7-9 with TRBJ1-5; D not resolved. Between the trimmed V and J ends, which lost 4 bases and 9 bases, there was a span of 16 bases. Germline-derived CDR1 and CDR2 are SEHNR and FQNEAQ (reference sequence). This CDR3 is 14 amino acids long. CDR3 residues: CASSSTGVGVPQHF. The DNA of the CDR3 is TGTGCCAGCAGCTCCACCGGGGTGGGTGTGCCCCAGCATTTT.

J is TRBJ1-4 and V is TRBV6-5; 7 nucleotides match TRBD1. Germline V gene lookup returns CDR1 MNHEY and CDR2 SVGAGI. The J segment lost 0 bases and the V segment lost 7 bases, leaving 2 bases of the junction unmatched. This CDR3 spans 14 amino acids. CDR3 nucleotides: TGTGCCAGCAAGGGGACAGCAACTAATGAAAAACTGTTTTTT. Amino acid sequence: CASKGTATNEKLFF.

The chain recombines TRBV6-2 or TRBV6-3 with TRBJ1-1, with TRBD1 matching 10 bases. Per the germline V gene, CDR1 is MNHEY and CDR2 is SVGEGT. Trimming cost V 0 bases and J 0 bases; bases outside gene matches: 4. The CDR3 runs 17 residues. The CDR3 nucleotides read TGTGCCAGCAGTTACTCGACGGGACAGGGGATGAACACTGAAGCTTTCTTT. It codes for CASSYSTGQGMNTEAFF.